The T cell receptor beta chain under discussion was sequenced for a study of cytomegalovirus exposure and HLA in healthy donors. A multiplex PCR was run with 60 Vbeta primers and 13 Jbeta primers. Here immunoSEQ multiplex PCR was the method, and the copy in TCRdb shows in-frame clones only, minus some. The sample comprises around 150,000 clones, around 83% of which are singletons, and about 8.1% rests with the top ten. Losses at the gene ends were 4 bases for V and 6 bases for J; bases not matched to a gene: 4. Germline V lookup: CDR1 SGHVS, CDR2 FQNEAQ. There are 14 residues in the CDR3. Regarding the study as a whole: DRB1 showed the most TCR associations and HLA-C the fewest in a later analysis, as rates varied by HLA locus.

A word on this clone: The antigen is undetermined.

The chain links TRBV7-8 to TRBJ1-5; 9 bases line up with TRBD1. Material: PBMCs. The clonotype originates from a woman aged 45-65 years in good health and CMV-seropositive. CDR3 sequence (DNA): TGTGCCAGCAGCTCGGGACAGGGTTTTCAGCCCCAGCATTTT. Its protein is CASSSGQGFQPQHF.